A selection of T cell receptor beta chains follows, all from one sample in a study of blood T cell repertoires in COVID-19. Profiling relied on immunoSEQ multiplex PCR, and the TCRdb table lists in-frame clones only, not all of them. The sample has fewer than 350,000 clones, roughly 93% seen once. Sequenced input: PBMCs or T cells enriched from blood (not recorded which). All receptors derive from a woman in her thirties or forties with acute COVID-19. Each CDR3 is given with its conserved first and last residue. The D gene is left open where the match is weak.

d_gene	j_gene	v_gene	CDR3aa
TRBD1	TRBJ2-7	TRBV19	CASSPRGTGGYEQYF
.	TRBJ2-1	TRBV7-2	CASSLTDTEQFF
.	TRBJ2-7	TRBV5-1	CASSLTSGGQGEQYF
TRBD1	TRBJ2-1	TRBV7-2	CASSSRTGFNEQFF
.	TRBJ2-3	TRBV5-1	CASSLEGRGYADTQYF
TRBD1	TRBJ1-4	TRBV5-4	CASSAGTGGTSNEKLFF
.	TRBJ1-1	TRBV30	CAWTRGSPNTEAFF
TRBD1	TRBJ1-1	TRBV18	CASSGTGTGPKGAFF
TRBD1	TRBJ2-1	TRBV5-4	CASSHVLRDRPYNEQFF
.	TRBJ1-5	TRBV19	CASSLVRGNQPQHF
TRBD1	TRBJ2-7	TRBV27	CASSYKTGATYEQYF
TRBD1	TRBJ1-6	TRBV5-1	CACRDRENSPLHF
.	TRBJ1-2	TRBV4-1	CASSPQTGLLYGYTF
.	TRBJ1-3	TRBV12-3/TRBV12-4	CASRGRGTIYF
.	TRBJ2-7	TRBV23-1	CASSQWTTDYEQYF
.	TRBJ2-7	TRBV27	CASSLAPGYEQYF
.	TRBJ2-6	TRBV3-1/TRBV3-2	CASSPRDIGANVLTF
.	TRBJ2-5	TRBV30	CAWSVGSGAIETQYF
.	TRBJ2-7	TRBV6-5	CASRRSGAYEQYF
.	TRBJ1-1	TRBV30	CASGRSNTEAFF
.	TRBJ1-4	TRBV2	CASKRSTNEKLFF
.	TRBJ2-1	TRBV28	CASSSPRGGGFSYNEQFF
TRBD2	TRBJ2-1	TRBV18	CASSPPGLAGVEQFF
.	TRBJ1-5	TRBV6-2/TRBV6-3	CASSYFGGGQGNQPQHF
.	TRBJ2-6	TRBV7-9	CASSLRDISSGANVLTF
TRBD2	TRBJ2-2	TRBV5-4	CASSFGAGDTGELFF
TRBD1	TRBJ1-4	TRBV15	CATSRGAGTGNEKLFF
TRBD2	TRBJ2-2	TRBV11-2	CASSLRREKRGELFF
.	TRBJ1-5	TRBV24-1	CATSDRGGQPQHF
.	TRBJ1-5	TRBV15	CATSRRGGIMGNQPQHF
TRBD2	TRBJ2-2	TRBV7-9	CASSARGGNTGELFF
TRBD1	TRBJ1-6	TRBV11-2	CASSYKGQGHSPLHF
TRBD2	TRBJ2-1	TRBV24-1	CATSAHSGGPYNEQFF